Only a few counts were recorded for the clone carrying this T cell receptor beta chain. The data are from a study of T cells after yellow fever vaccination. This CDR3 region has 15 residues. Germline V lookup: CDR1 SGHVS, CDR2 FQNEAQ. Trimming took 6 bases from V and 3 from J, leaving 17 bases between them. One entry per CDR3 protein results from TCRdb running MiXCR on the 5' RACE reads. The table includes 300,000 to 450,000 distinct CDR3 sequences, roughly 6.2% detected once. The source material was PBMCs, sampled 5 days after the yellow fever booster vaccination. The sequence was collected from a young man who received the YFV17D yellow fever vaccine. This chain joins TRBV7-8 and TRBJ2-5; TRBD1 might be the D (6 bases). The CDR3 sequence: CASRGRRGKEETQYF. In DNA, the CDR3 is TGTGCCAGCAGGGGACGAAGGGGGAAGGAAGAGACCCAGTACTTC.